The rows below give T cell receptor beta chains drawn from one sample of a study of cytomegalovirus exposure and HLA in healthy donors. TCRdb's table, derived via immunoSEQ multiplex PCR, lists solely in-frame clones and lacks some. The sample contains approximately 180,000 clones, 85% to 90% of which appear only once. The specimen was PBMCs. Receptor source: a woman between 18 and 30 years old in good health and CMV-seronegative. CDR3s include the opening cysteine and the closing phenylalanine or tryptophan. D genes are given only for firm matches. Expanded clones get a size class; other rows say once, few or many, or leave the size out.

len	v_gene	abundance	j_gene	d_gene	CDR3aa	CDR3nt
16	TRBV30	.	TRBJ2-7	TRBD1	CAWIGPAGQGHYEQYF	TGTGCCTGGATTGGGCCGGCGGGACAGGGCCACTACGAGCAGTACTTC
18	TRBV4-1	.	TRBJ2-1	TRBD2	CASSQGLAGVRSYNEQFF	TGCGCCAGCAGCCAGGGACTAGCGGGGGTCCGCTCCTACAATGAGCAGTTCTTC
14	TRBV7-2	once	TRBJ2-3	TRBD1	CASSRDRSTDTQYF	TGTGCCAGCAGCCGGGACAGATCCACAGATACGCAGTATTTT
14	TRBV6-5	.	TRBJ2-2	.	CASSAGTRAGELFF	TGTGCCAGCAGCGCCGGGACACGAGCCGGGGAGCTGTTTTTT
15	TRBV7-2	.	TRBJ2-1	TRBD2	CASVPSGGVHNEQFF	TGTGCCAGCGTGCCTAGCGGGGGGGTTCACAATGAGCAGTTCTTC
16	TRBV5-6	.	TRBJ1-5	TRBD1	CASSSRGTGGGQPQHF	TGTGCCAGCAGCTCCCGGGGAACAGGGGGTGGTCAGCCCCAGCATTTT
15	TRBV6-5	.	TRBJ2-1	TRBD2	CAAGGASVYNNEQFF	TGTGCCGCGGGAGGAGCTAGCGTATACAACAATGAGCAGTTCTTC
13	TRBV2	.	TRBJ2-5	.	CASNPERQETQYF	TGTGCCAGCAATCCAGAACGACAAGAGACCCAGTACTTC
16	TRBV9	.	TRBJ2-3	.	CASSVDRPGIADTQYF	TGTGCCAGCAGCGTAGATCGTCCGGGGATAGCAGATACGCAGTATTTT
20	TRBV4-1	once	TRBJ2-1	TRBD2	CASSQVASGGTLESYNEQFF	TGCGCCAGCAGCCAAGTTGCTAGCGGGGGAACCCTCGAATCCTACAATGAGCAGTTCTTC
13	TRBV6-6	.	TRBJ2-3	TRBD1	CATTGAGTDTQYF	TGTGCCACAACAGGGGCCGGCACAGATACGCAGTATTTT
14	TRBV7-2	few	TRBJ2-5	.	CASSLRLAPETQYF	TGTGCCAGCAGCTTAAGGCTAGCGCCAGAGACCCAGTACTTC
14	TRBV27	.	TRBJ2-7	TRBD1	CASSKTGVSYEQYF	TGTGCCAGCAGTAAGACAGGGGTCTCCTACGAGCAGTACTTC
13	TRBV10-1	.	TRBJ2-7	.	CASSARTEGEQYF	TGCGCCAGCAGTGCACGGACAGAGGGCGAGCAGTACTTC
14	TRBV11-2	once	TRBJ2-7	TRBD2	CASSPAGYSYEQYF	TGTGCCAGCAGCCCAGCGGGATACTCCTACGAGCAGTACTTC
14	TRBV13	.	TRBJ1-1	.	CASSSTTGITEAFF	TGTGCCAGCAGCTCAACAACAGGGATCACTGAAGCTTTCTTT
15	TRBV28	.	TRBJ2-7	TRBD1	CASSSIGQAAYEQYF	TGTGCCAGCAGCTCGATCGGACAGGCAGCCTACGAGCAGTACTTC
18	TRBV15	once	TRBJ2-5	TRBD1	CATSSFGQGARVQETQYF	TGTGCCACCAGCAGCTTTGGACAGGGGGCTCGCGTACAAGAGACCCAGTACTTC
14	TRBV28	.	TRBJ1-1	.	CASRRPGRPCEAFF	TGTGCCAGCAGACGGCCGGGGAGACCTTGTGAAGCTTTCTTT
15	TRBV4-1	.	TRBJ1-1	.	CASSQEGLMNTEAFF	TGCGCCAGCAGCCAAGAGGGCCTTATGAACACTGAAGCTTTCTTT
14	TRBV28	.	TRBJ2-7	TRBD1	CASSPIGTGYEQYF	TGTGCCAGCAGTCCGATCGGGACAGGCTACGAGCAGTACTTC
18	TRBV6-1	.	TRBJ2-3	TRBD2	CASSDPGLAGGSTDTQYF	TGTGCCAGCAGTGACCCGGGACTAGCGGGGGGGAGCACAGATACGCAGTATTTT
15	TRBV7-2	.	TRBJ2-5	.	CASSPTRSHQETQYF	TGTGCCAGCAGCCCTACAAGGAGTCACCAGGAGACCCAGTACTTC